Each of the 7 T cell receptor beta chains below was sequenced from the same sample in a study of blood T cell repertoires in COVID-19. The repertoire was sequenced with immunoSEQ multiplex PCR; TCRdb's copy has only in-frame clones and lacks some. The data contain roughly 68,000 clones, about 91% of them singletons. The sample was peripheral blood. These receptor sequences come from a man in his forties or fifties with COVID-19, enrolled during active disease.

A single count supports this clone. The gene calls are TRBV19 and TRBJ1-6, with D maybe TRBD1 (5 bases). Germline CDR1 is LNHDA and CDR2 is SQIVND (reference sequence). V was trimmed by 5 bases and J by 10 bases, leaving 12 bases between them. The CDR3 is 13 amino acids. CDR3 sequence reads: CASSEIQGSPLHF. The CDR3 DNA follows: TGTGCCAGTAGTGAGATTCAGGGATCACCCCTCCACTTT.

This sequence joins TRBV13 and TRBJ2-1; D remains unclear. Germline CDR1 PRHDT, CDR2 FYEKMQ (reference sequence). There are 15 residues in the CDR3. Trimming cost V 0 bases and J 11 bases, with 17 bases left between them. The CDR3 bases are TGTGCCAGCAGCTTAGGTCAGGATGGCCCCTATAAGCAGTTCTTC. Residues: CASSLGQDGPYKQFF.

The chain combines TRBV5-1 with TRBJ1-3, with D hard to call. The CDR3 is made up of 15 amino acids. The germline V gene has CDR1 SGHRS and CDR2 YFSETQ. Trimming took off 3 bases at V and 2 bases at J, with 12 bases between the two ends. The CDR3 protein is CASSSSGDPGNTIYF. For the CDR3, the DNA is TGCGCCAGCAGCTCGTCGGGTGACCCTGGAAACACCATATATTTT.

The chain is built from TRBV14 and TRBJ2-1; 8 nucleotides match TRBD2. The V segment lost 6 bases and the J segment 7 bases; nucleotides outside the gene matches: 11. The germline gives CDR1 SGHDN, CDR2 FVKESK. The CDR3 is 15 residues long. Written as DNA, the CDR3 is TGTGCCAGCAGACCACCGGGGGGGAGTAGGAATGAGCAGTTCTTC. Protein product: CASRPPGGSRNEQFF. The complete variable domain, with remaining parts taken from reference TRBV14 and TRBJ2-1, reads EAGVTQFPSHSVIEKGQTVTLRCDPISGHDNLYWYRRVMGKEIKFLLHFVKESKQDESGMPNNRFLAERTGGTYSTLKVQPAELEDSGVYFCASRPPGGSRNEQFFGPGTRLTVL.

The CDR3 protein is CASSSKSSWETQYF. In DNA form, the CDR3 reads TGTGCCAGCAGCTCCAAAAGCTCTTGGGAGACCCAGTACTTC. The chain uses TRBV7-9 and TRBJ2-5; D remains unclear. The CDR3 length is 14 residues. Germline V lookup: CDR1 SEHNR, CDR2 FQNEAQ (reference sequence). V lost 4 bases, J lost 5 bases, and 14 bases lay in between.

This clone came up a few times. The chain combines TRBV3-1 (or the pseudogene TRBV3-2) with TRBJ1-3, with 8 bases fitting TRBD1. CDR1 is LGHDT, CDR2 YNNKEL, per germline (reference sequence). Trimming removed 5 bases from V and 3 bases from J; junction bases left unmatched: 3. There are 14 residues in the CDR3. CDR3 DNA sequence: TGTGCCAGCAGCTCGACAGGGGTTGGAAACACCATATATTTT. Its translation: CASSSTGVGNTIYF.

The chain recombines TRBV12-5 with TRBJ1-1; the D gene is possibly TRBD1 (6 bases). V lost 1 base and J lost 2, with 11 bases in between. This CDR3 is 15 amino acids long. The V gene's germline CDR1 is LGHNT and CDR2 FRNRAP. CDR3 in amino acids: CASGLGTGPNTEAFF. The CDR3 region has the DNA TGTGCTAGTGGTTTGGGTACAGGGCCCAACACTGAAGCTTTCTTT.